One T cell receptor (beta chain) is described in this entry. Repertoires were generated with immunoSEQ multiplex PCR, while TCRdb's copy carries only in-frame clones and drops some. The data show roughly 190,000 clones, 84% seen once. Between the trimmed V and J ends, which lost 5 bases and 11 bases, there was a span of 21 bases. The CDR3 is 14 amino acids. In germline, CDR1 is SGHVS, CDR2 FQNEAQ. The data stem from a study of blood T cell repertoires in COVID-19. The TCR was taken from a woman aged 70-85 years with COVID-19, enrolled during active disease. The J gene is TRBJ1-1, the V gene TRBV7-8, with D perhaps TRBD1 (6 bases). Material for sequencing was peripheral blood. CDR3 sequence: CASSPRAGAVEAFF. In DNA, the CDR3 is TGTGCCAGCAGCCCCCGTGCAGGGGCGGTGGAGGCTTTCTTT.